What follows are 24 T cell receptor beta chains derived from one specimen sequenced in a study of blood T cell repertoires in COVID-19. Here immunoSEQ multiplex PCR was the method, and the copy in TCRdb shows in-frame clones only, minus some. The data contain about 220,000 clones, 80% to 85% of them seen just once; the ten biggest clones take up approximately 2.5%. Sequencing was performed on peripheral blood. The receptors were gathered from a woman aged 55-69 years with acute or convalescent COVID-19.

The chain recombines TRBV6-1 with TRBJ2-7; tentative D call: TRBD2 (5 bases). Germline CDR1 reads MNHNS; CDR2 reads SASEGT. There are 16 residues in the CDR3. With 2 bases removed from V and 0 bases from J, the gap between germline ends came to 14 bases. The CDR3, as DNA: TGTGCCAGCAGTGAACGGGCCTTTGGAGGCTCCTACGAGCAGTACTTC. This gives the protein CASSERAFGGSYEQYF.

CDR3 protein: CASSLAGSANYGYTF. The CDR3 nucleotides are TGCGCCAGCAGCTTGGCAGGATCGGCGAACTATGGCTACACCTTC. This sequence joins TRBV5-1 and TRBJ1-2; D gene ambiguous. This CDR3 contains 15 residues. V was pared by 0 bases and J by 2 bases, with 11 bases between. Germline loops: CDR1 SGHRS, CDR2 YFSETQ.

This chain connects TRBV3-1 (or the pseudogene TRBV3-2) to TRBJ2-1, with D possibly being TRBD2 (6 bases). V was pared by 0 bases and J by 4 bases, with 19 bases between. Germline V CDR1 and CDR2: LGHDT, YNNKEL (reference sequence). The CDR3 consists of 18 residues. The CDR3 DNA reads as TGTGCCAGCAGCCAAGAAGAAGGGAGGCTGCGCGGGTACAATGAGCAGTTCTTC. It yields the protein CASSQEEGRLRGYNEQFF.

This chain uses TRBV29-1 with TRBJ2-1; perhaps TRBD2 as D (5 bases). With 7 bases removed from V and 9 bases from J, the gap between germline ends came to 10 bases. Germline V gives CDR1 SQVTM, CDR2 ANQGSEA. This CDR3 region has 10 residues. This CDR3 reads CSADRGEQFF. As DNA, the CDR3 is TGCAGCGCCGATCGGGGTGAGCAGTTCTTC.

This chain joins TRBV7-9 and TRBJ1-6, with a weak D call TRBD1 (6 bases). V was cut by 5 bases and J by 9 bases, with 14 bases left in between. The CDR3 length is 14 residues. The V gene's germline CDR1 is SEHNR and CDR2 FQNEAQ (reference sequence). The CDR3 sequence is CASSTQGRISPLHF. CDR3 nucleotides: TGTGCCAGCAGCACACAGGGTAGAATTTCACCCCTCCACTTT.

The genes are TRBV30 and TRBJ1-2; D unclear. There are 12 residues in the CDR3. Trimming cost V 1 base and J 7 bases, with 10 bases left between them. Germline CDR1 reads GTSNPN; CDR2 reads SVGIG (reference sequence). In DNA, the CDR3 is TGTGCCTGGAGTGGCGCCGCGGTTGGCTACACCTTC. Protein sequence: CAWSGAAVGYTF.

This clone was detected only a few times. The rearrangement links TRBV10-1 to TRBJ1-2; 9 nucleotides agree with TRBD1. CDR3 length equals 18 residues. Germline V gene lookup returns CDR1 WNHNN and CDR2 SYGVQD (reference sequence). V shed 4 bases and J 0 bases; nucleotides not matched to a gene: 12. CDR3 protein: CASSGPGQGRGSNYGYTF. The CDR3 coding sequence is TGCGCCAGCAGTGGACCGGGACAGGGAAGGGGGTCTAACTATGGCTACACCTTC.

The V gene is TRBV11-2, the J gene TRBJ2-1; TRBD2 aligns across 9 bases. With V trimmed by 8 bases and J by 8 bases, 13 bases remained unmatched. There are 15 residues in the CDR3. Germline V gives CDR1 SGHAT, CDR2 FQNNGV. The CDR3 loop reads CASRLGIAGDYEQFF. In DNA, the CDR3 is TGTGCCAGCCGATTGGGGATAGCGGGGGACTATGAGCAGTTCTTC. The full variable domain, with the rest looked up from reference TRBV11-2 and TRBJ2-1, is EAGVAQSPRYKIIEKRQSVAFWCNPISGHATLYWYQQILGQGPKLLIQFQNNGVVDDSQLPKDRFSAERLKGVDSTLKIQPAKLEDSAVYLCASRLGIAGDYEQFFGPGTRLTVL.

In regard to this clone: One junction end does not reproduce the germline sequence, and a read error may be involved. The CDR3 reads CASSVLLGALF. CDR3 DNA sequence: TGTGCCAGCAGTGTTCTCCTGGGGGCGCTTTTT. The chain combines TRBV2 with TRBJ1-1; tentatively, D is TRBD1 (6 bases). From germline, CDR1 is SNHLY and CDR2 FYNNEI. This CDR3 comprises 11 residues. The complete variable domain, with remaining parts taken from reference TRBV2 and TRBJ1-1, reads EPEVTQTPSHQVTQMGQEVILRCVPISNHLYFYWYRQILGQKVEFLVSFYNNEISEKSEIFDDQFSVERPDGSNFTLKIRSTKLEDSAMYFCASSVLLGALFGQGTRLTVV.

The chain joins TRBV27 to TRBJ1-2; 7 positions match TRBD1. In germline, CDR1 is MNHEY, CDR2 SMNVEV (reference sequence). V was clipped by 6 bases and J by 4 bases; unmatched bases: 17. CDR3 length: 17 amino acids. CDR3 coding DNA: TGTGCCAGCAGCCAGGTAGGAGACAGGGATGGCGGCTATGGCTACACCTTC. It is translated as CASSQVGDRDGGYGYTF.

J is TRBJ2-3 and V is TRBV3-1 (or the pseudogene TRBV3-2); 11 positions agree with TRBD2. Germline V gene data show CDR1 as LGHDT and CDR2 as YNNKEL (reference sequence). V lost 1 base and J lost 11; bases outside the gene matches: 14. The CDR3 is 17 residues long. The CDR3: CASSQGVSGGASPGQYF. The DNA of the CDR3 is TGTGCCAGCAGCCAAGGAGTTAGCGGGGGGGCCAGCCCTGGGCAGTATTTT.

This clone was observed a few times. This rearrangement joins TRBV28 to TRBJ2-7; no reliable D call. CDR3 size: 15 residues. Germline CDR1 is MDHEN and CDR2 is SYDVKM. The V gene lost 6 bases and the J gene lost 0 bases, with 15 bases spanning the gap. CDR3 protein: CASSRSVASSYEQYF. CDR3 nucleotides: TGTGCCAGCAGCCGAAGCGTGGCAAGCTCCTACGAGCAGTACTTC.

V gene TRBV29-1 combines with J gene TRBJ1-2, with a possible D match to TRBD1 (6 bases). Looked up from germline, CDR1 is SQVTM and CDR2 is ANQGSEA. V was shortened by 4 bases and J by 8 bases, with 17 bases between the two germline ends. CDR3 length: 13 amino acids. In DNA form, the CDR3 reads TGCAGCGTTGCTCTCGGCACAGGGACCGGCTACACCTTC. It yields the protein CSVALGTGTGYTF.

In DNA form, the CDR3 reads TGTGCCAGCAGCTTACCAGGGAACACTGAAGCTTTCTTT. It encodes CASSLPGNTEAFF. The rearrangement joins TRBV7-9 to TRBJ1-1; no firm D call. This CDR3 spans 13 amino acids. Germline CDR1 reads SEHNR; CDR2 reads FQNEAQ (reference sequence). Trimming left V 2 bases short and J 1 base short, with 5 bases between.

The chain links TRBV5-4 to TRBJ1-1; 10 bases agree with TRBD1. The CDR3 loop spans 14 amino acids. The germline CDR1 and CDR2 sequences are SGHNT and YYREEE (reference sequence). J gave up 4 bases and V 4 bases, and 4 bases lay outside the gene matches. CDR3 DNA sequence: TGTGCCAGCAGCGCCAGGACAGGGGGCACTGAAGCTTTCTTT. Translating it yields CASSARTGGTEAFF.

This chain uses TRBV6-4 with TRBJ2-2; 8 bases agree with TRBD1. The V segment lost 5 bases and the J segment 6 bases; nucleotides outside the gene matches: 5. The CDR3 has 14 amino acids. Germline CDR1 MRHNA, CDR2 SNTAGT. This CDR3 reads CASSPEQGAGELFF. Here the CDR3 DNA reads TGTGCCAGCAGTCCGGAACAGGGGGCCGGGGAGCTGTTTTTT.

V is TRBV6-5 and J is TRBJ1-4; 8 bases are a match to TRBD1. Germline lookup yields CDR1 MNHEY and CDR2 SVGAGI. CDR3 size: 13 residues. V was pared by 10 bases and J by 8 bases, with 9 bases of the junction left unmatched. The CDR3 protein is CATRGPYGEKLFF. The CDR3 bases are TGTGCCACCAGGGGGCCCTACGGAGAAAAACTGTTTTTT.

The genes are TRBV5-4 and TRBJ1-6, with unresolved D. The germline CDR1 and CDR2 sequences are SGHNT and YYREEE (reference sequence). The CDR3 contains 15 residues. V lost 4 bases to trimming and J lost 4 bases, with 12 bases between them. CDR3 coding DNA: TGTGCCAGCAGCCCCGTGGGAGGTTATAATTCACCCCTCCACTTT. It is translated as CASSPVGGYNSPLHF.

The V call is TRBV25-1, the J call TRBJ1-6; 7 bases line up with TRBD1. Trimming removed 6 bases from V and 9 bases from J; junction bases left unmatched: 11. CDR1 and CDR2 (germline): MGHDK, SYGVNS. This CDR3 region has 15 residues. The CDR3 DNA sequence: TGTGCCAGCAGAGTTAACAGGGGTTCGGGTTCACCCCTCCACTTT. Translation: CASRVNRGSGSPLHF.

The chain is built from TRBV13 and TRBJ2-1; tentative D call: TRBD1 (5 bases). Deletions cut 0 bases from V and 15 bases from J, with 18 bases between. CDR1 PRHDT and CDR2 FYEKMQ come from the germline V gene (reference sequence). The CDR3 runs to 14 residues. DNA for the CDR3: TGTGCCAGCAGCTTAGGCCGTATAGGGCAGGGTGCGTTCTTC. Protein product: CASSLGRIGQGAFF.

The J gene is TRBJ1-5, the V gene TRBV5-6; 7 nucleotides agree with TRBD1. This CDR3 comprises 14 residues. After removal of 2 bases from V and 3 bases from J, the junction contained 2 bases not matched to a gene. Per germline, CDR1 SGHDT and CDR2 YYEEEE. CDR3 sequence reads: CASSFTGVNQPQHF. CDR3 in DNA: TGTGCCAGCAGCTTCACAGGGGTCAATCAGCCCCAGCATTTT.

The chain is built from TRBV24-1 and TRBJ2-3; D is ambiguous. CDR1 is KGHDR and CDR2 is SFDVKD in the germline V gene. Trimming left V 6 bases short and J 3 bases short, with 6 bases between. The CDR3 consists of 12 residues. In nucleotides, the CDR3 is TGTGCCACCAGTTCGGGTACAGATACGCAGTATTTT. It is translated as CATSSGTDTQYF.

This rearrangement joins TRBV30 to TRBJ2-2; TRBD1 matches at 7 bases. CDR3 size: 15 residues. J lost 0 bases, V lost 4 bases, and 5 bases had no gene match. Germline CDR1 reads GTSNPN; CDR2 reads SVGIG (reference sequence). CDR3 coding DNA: TGTGCCTGGAATTTCGGGACAGCGAACACCGGGGAGCTGTTTTTT. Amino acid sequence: CAWNFGTANTGELFF. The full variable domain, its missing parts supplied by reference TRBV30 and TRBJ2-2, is SQTIHQWPATLVQPVGSPLSLECTVEGTSNPNLYWYRQAAGRGLQLLFYSVGIGQISSEVPQNLSASRPQDRQFILSSKKLLLSDSGFYLCAWNFGTANTGELFFGEGSRLTVL.

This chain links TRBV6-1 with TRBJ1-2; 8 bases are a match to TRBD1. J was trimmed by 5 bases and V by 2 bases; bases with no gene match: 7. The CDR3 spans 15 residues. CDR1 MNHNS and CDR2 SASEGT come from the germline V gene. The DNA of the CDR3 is TGTGCCAGCAGTGAATTATTGACAGGGGCATATGGCTACACCTTC. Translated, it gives CASSELLTGAYGYTF.